Below, one T cell receptor (beta chain) is given with its context. The target antigen is unknown. V lost 4 bases to trimming and J lost 6 bases; unmatched junction nucleotides: 6. Germline-derived CDR1 and CDR2 are SGHRS and YFSETQ. The CDR3 runs 15 residues. These data belong to a study of cytomegalovirus exposure and HLA in healthy donors. Notes on the study in general: V segments that were indistinguishable, TRBV6-2 and TRBV6-3 among them, were omitted from analysis. CMV serostatus was the sole immune exposure information available. Later analysis demonstrated an association between a missense DCLRE1C variant and TCR beta V- and J-gene trimming. Three CMV-associated chains were confirmed in vitro to be specific for CMV antigens.

Use of 60 Vbeta and 13 Jbeta primers characterized the PCR. The table came from immunoSEQ multiplex PCR; TCRdb's copy has only in-frame clones and leaves some out. The sample comprises over 60,000 clones, around 79% of which are singletons, and approximately 7.8% rests with the top ten. The source of this sequence is a woman aged 25-40 years in good health and CMV-seropositive. Sample: PBMCs. The chain recombines TRBV5-1 with TRBJ2-1; 11 bases are a match to TRBD2. The CDR3 protein is CASSRLAGGINEQFF. In DNA, the CDR3 is TGCGCCAGCAGCCGCCTAGCGGGAGGCATCAATGAGCAGTTCTTC.